The rows below give T cell receptor beta chains drawn from one sample of a study of cytomegalovirus exposure and HLA in healthy donors. Profiled with immunoSEQ multiplex PCR; TCRdb holds only in-frame clones, not every one. Here the sample spans 130,000 to 150,000 clones, around 80% being singletons. Sequencing used PBMCs. The source of these receptors is a male donor in good health and CMV-seronegative. The CDR3 runs from the conserved cysteine through the conserved F or W. The D gene is left open where the match is weak. Where a row states a size, it is once, few, many or the class of an expanded clone; other rows omit it.

j_gene,abundance,v_gene,d_gene,CDR3nt,CDR3aa
TRBJ1-2,NA,TRBV29-1,NA,TGCAGCGTTGTTGGATCAGGAGAGGGTAACTATGGCTACACCTTC,CSVVGSGEGNYGYTF
TRBJ2-7,NA,TRBV28,TRBD1,TGTGCCAGCAGTCCGCTCGGACAGGGGGCTGTCTACGAGCAGTACTTC,CASSPLGQGAVYEQYF
TRBJ2-5,NA,TRBV2,NA,TGTGCCAGCAGTTACAGGTTCCAAGAGACCCAGTACTTC,CASSYRFQETQYF
TRBJ2-1,NA,TRBV5-1,TRBD2,TGCGCCAGCAGCTTGGGTAGCGGGGAGCAGTTCTTC,CASSLGSGEQFF
TRBJ2-5,NA,TRBV2,TRBD1,TGTGCCAGCAGTAAGGGACAGGGCTGGGAGCAGTACTTC,CASSKGQGWEQYF
TRBJ2-1,NA,TRBV2,NA,TGTGCCAGCAGTGTTCAGGGACTGGACTCCTACAATGAGCAGTTCTTC,CASSVQGLDSYNEQFF
TRBJ1-1,NA,TRBV11-3,NA,TGTGCCAGCAGCTCCGGACAGACCACTGAAGCTTTCTTT,CASSSGQTTEAFF
TRBJ2-5,few,TRBV5-6,TRBD1,TGTGCCAGCAGCGGGATTACAGGGGGCCCAGGGGAGACCCAGTACTTC,CASSGITGGPGETQYF
TRBJ2-7,NA,TRBV5-1,NA,TGCGCCAGCAGCCCCCCCGAGAGTTCCTACGAGCAGTACTTC,CASSPPESSYEQYF
TRBJ1-5,NA,TRBV6-1,NA,TGTGCCAGCAGTGAAAATAGGGAGGAGCCCCAGCATTTT,CASSENREEPQHF
TRBJ1-2,NA,TRBV5-6,NA,TGTGCCAGCAGCTTGGGGGCGCCTACTGCGTCCTATGGCTACACCTTC,CASSLGAPTASYGYTF
TRBJ1-6,NA,TRBV7-6,NA,TGTGCCAGCAGCCCGGATGGACAAAATTCACCCCTCCACTTT,CASSPDGQNSPLHF
TRBJ2-5,few,TRBV7-2,TRBD2,TGTGCCAGCAGCTCCCGCCGGGGACTAGTAACCTCACCGGAGACCCAGTACTTC,CASSSRRGLVTSPETQYF
TRBJ2-7,NA,TRBV19,TRBD1,TGTGCCAGTAGTTGGACAGGGGCCAACGAGCAGTACTTC,CASSWTGANEQYF
TRBJ2-6,once,TRBV19,NA,TGTGCCAGTAGTATAGTTACAGGGATTTCTGGGGCCAACGTCCTGACTTTC,CASSIVTGISGANVLTF
TRBJ1-1,once,TRBV7-9,NA,TGTGCCAGCAGCTTCCTGGGGGGGGACCTGGCGGACACTGAAGCTTTCTTT,CASSFLGGDLADTEAFF
TRBJ2-1,NA,TRBV12-2,NA,TGTGCAAGTCGCTTAGCCAAGAGAAGAGAGGCTAGCGGGGGGGGTAGCTCCTACAATGAGCAGTTCTTC,CASRLAKRREASGGGSSYNEQFF
TRBJ2-7,NA,TRBV11-2,TRBD1,TGTGCCAGCAGCTTCAATCAGGGGGCCACCTACGAGCAGTACTTC,CASSFNQGATYEQYF
TRBJ2-5,NA,TRBV30,TRBD2,TGTGCCTGGAGGCTATTGCGGGGGGGGGAAGAGACCCAGTACTTC,CAWRLLRGGEETQYF
TRBJ1-6,NA,TRBV7-3,NA,TGTGCCAGCAGCTTACTGGACAGATTCAATTCACCCCTCCACTTT,CASSLLDRFNSPLHF
TRBJ2-3,once,TRBV5-6,TRBD2,TGTGCCAGCAGCCTCCGACTAGCGGGGGGGATTACAGATACGCAGTATTTT,CASSLRLAGGITDTQYF
TRBJ2-7,few,TRBV5-6,NA,TGTGCCAGCAAGCAGAAGGCGGCATACGAGCAGTACTTC,CASKQKAAYEQYF
TRBJ1-1,few,TRBV30,NA,TGTGCCTGGAGTTCTCTCATAGTAGAGGGTAGGCCGTCGGCTTTCTTT,CAWSSLIVEGRPSAFF
TRBJ1-2,NA,TRBV6-1,NA,TGTGCCAGCAGTGAAACGGGGGTCTATGGCTACACCTTC,CASSETGVYGYTF
TRBJ1-2,NA,TRBV6-5,NA,TGTGCCAGCAGTTACCTTGGAACAGGAGCTAATTATGGCTACACCTTC,CASSYLGTGANYGYTF
TRBJ2-7,NA,TRBV28,TRBD2,TGTGCCAGCAGCCTACTGGGGAGGGACTTCTCCTACGAGCAGTACTTC,CASSLLGRDFSYEQYF
TRBJ1-1,NA,TRBV2,NA,TGTGCCAGCAGTGAAGGGGGCGCGATGGGCACTGAAGCTTTCTTT,CASSEGGAMGTEAFF
TRBJ1-5,NA,TRBV20-1,NA,TGCAGTGCTAGTAACAGGAGAGCCCAGCATTTT,CSASNRRAQHF
TRBJ2-7,NA,TRBV18,NA,TGTGCCAGCTCACCACAGGAGGCGCGGGGAGGATCGGGCTACGAGCAGTACTTC,CASSPQEARGGSGYEQYF
TRBJ1-4,NA,TRBV7-2,NA,TGTGCCAGCAGTTCGAACTGGGACGCGGGGGAAAAACTGTTTTTT,CASSSNWDAGEKLFF
TRBJ1-1,NA,TRBV5-4,TRBD1,TGTGCCAGCAGTTCCCAGGGGGCAATTGGCACTGAAGCTTTCTTT,CASSSQGAIGTEAFF
TRBJ1-2,NA,TRBV2,NA,TGTGCCAGCAGTGAACAACAGGGCTATGGCTACACCTTC,CASSEQQGYGYTF
TRBJ1-3,NA,TRBV18,NA,TGTGCCAGCTCACCCCCCAACTACTCTGGAAACACCATATATTTT,CASSPPNYSGNTIYF